This passage covers 15 T cell receptor beta chains from one sample sequenced in a study of blood T cell repertoires in COVID-19. Method: immunoSEQ multiplex PCR; TCRdb's copy keeps in-frame clones and lacks some. The data contain some 380,000 clones, 90% of them seen just once; the ten biggest clones take up 5% to 8.5%. Sample: peripheral blood. The origin of the receptors is a man between 18 and 35 years old with active or convalescent COVID-19.

The rearrangement links TRBV9 to TRBJ1-6; D remains unclear. CDR1 and CDR2 from the germline V gene are SGDLS and YYNGEE. The CDR3 length is 14 residues. V was shortened by 1 base and J by 5 bases, with 7 bases between the two germline ends. The CDR3 loop reads CASSVRDNNSPLHF. For the CDR3, the DNA is TGTGCCAGCAGCGTACGGGATAATAATTCACCCCTCCACTTT.

In its sample, this clone was seen a few times. The genes are TRBV6-1 and TRBJ1-2; D is undetermined. Germline-derived CDR1 and CDR2 are MNHNS and SASEGT. The CDR3 totals 11 residues. Trimming cost V 1 base and J 8 bases, with 5 bases left between them. In DNA form, the CDR3 reads TGTGCCAGCAGTGAAGACAGAGGCTACACCTTC. It translates to CASSEDRGYTF.

The rearrangement joins TRBV4-2 to TRBJ2-7, with 7 positions matching TRBD2. Germline V gene lookup returns CDR1 LGHNA and CDR2 YNFKEQ. V was clipped by 4 bases and J by 0 bases; unmatched bases: 6. The CDR3 contains 15 residues. This CDR3 is CASSPRGGGSYEQYF. DNA for the CDR3: TGTGCCAGCAGCCCGCGCGGCGGGGGCTCCTACGAGCAGTACTTC.

This clone was seen a single time. The chain uses TRBV21-1 and TRBJ2-1; TRBD2 is taken as the D call from the table, unchecked against the DNA. TRBV21-1 is marked as a pseudogene. This CDR3 comprises 16 residues. The CDR3 region is CASSKETERGHNEQFF. The CDR3 DNA is TGTGCCAGCAGCAAAGAAACGGAGCGGGGCCACAATGAGCAGTTCTTC.

The rearrangement links TRBV29-1 to TRBJ2-5; no clear D gene. This CDR3 spans 10 amino acids. V was clipped by 6 bases and J by 3 bases, with 5 bases between them. Germline assignment: CDR1 SQVTM and CDR2 ANQGSEA. CDR3 nucleotide sequence: TGCAGCGTCGCAGAAGAGACCCAGTACTTC. Protein product: CSVAEETQYF.

J is TRBJ2-1 and V is TRBV7-9, with a possible D match to TRBD2 (5 bases). V lost 3 bases and J lost 8, with 5 bases in between. CDR1 SEHNR and CDR2 FQNEAQ come from the germline V gene (reference sequence). The CDR3 consists of 11 residues. CDR3 residues: CASSLEDEQFF. CDR3 bases: TGTGCCAGCAGCTTGGAGGATGAGCAGTTCTTC.

The CDR3 sequence is CASSFSREGPTGELFF. The DNA for the CDR3 is TGTGCCAGCAGCTTCTCGCGGGAGGGCCCCACCGGGGAGCTGTTTTTT. The chain couples TRBV11-3 to TRBJ2-2; 9 positions agree with TRBD2. Germline loops: CDR1 SGHNT, CDR2 YENEEA. The CDR3 runs to 16 residues. The trim removed 3 bases at V and 4 bases at J, leaving 6 bases unmatched.

The V call is TRBV15, the J call TRBJ2-2; TRBD1 matches 9 bases. CDR3 length equals 16 residues. Germline CDR1 reads LNHNV; CDR2 reads YYDKDF (reference sequence). Trimming took 3 bases from V and 7 from J; bases not matched to a gene: 9. CDR3 loop: CATSSYETGGIGELFF. The CDR3 nucleotides read TGTGCCACCAGCAGTTACGAGACAGGGGGAATCGGGGAGCTGTTTTTT.

This chain uses TRBV7-6 with TRBJ2-7; TRBD1 might be the D (8 bases). V was pared by 1 base and J by 0 bases, with 22 bases between. The length of the CDR3 is 19 residues. CDR1 is SGHVS, CDR2 FNYEAQ, per germline. The DNA of the CDR3 is TGTGCCAGCAGCTTAGGGGTGAGGACAGGGAGGGGTTACTCCTACGAGCAGTACTTC. This encodes CASSLGVRTGRGYSYEQYF.

J is TRBJ2-3 and V is TRBV14; TRBD2 matches 9 bases. The length of the CDR3 is 17 residues. The V gene end was trimmed by 4 bases and the J gene end by 5 bases; junction bases not matched to a gene: 13. Germline V lookup: CDR1 SGHDN, CDR2 FVKESK. DNA of the CDR3: TGTGCCAGCAGCCCCCCTTGGGCTAGCGGGAAAAGAGATACGCAGTATTTT. Its translation: CASSPPWASGKRDTQYF.

This clone came up once. The J gene is TRBJ1-2, the V gene TRBV7-3; TRBD1 matches at 9 bases. V gave up 1 base and J gave up 6 bases; unmatched junction bases: 6. Germline V lookup: CDR1 SGHTA, CDR2 FQGTGA. This CDR3 comprises 15 residues. The CDR3 region has the DNA TGTGCCAGCAGCTTAAAACCGGGACAGGGAAATGGCTACACCTTC. This gives the protein CASSLKPGQGNGYTF.

V gene TRBV27 combines with J gene TRBJ1-5; perhaps TRBD1 as D (5 bases). V lost 4 bases, J lost 7 bases, and 11 bases lay in between. The CDR3 has 13 residues. Per the germline V gene, CDR1 is MNHEY and CDR2 is SMNVEV (reference sequence). The DNA of the CDR3 is TGTGCCAGCAGTTCAGCGACAGACCAGCCCCAGCATTTT. This sequence encodes CASSSATDQPQHF.

The rearrangement joins TRBV2 to TRBJ2-1; 13 positions match TRBD2. The CDR3 covers 16 residues. Germline V gives CDR1 SNHLY, CDR2 FYNNEI. J gave up 4 bases and V 6 bases, and 6 bases lay outside the gene matches. Written as DNA, the CDR3 is TGTGCCAGCAGCCCCCGGACTAGCGGGAGTTACAATGAGCAGTTCTTC. This encodes CASSPRTSGSYNEQFF.

This clone was seen a handful of times. V is TRBV6-4 and J is TRBJ2-3; TRBD2 is a possible D gene (6 bases). The ends were cut back, 4 bases at V and 0 bases at J, with 11 bases in the middle. CDR1 is MRHNA and CDR2 is SNTAGT in the germline V gene. CDR3 length: 15 amino acids. The CDR3 DNA reads TGTGCCAGCAGTGGAAACGGGGGTAGCACAGATACGCAGTATTTT. Protein: CASSGNGGSTDTQYF.

The rearrangement uses TRBV7-9 and TRBJ1-2, with a weak D call TRBD1 (6 bases). The ends were cut back, 4 bases at V and 4 bases at J, with 13 bases in the middle. CDR1 is SEHNR, CDR2 FQNEAQ, per germline (reference sequence). The CDR3 has 14 residues. The CDR3 loop is CASSSGDTGYGYTF. The CDR3 coding sequence is TGTGCCAGCAGCTCAGGGGACACGGGCTATGGCTACACCTTC.